The rows below give T cell receptor beta chains drawn from one sample of a study of blood T cell repertoires in COVID-19. Assay used: immunoSEQ multiplex PCR; TCRdb lists only in-frame clones, some missing. The sample has fewer than 200,000 clones; approximately 84% are singletons. The specimen sequenced was peripheral blood. The receptor set was obtained from a man aged 40-50 years who had recovered from COVID-19. CDR3s include the opening cysteine and the closing phenylalanine or tryptophan. The D gene is left open where the match is weak. Clone size appears in some rows only: once, few, many, or a class for an expanded clone.

V gene	J gene	D gene	CDR3 length	clone size	CDR3 DNA	CDR3 protein
TRBV12-3/TRBV12-4	TRBJ2-7	TRBD1	13	NA	TGTGCCAGCAGCCCGGGACAGATATACGAGCAGTACTTC	CASSPGQIYEQYF
TRBV19	TRBJ1-5	NA	14	NA	TGTGCCAGTATTGACGGAGATAGCAATCAGCCCCAGCATTTT	CASIDGDSNQPQHF
TRBV24-1	TRBJ2-7	NA	12	NA	TGTGCCACCAGTGATCGGGGAGGCGAGCAGTACTTC	CATSDRGGEQYF
TRBV9	TRBJ2-3	NA	16	NA	TGTGCCAGCAGCGCTGGAGCGGAGACTAGCACAGATACGCAGTATTTT	CASSAGAETSTDTQYF
TRBV27	TRBJ2-2	TRBD1	15	NA	TGTGCCAGCAGACGAACAGGGGGCAACACCGGGGAGCTGTTTTTT	CASRRTGGNTGELFF
TRBV7-6	TRBJ2-2	NA	15	NA	TGTGCCAGCAGCTTAGAATCTTGGGGCTTCGGGGAGCTGTTTTTT	CASSLESWGFGELFF
TRBV5-1	TRBJ2-2	NA	14	NA	TGCGCCAGCAGCTTCTCACAGCTAACCGGGGAGCTGTTTTTT	CASSFSQLTGELFF
TRBV6-5	TRBJ1-2	NA	13	NA	TGTGCCACAAAACAGGGAGAAGTGAATGGCTACACCTTC	CATKQGEVNGYTF
TRBV2	TRBJ1-2	TRBD1	13	once	TGTGCCAGCCGGACAGGGCGTGAAAATGGCTACACCTTC	CASRTGRENGYTF
TRBV10-3	TRBJ2-7	TRBD1	13	NA	TGTGCCATCAGTGGGACAGGGACCCGCGAGCAGTACTTC	CAISGTGTREQYF
TRBV7-9	TRBJ1-6	NA	14	NA	TGTGCCAGCAGCTTAGGACAGTCTAATTCACCCCTCCACTTT	CASSLGQSNSPLHF
TRBV6-5	TRBJ1-1	TRBD1	14	NA	TGTGCCAGCAGCATACCCCCACAGGGGCAGTTGGCTTTCTTT	CASSIPPQGQLAFF
TRBV7-2	TRBJ1-5	NA	14	NA	TGTGCCAGCAGCTTATGGGCAGCCAATCAGCCCCAGCATTTT	CASSLWAANQPQHF
TRBV29-1	TRBJ2-1	NA	10	NA	TGCAGCGTTGATGGAGGGGAGCAGTTCTTC	CSVDGGEQFF
TRBV5-5	TRBJ2-1	TRBD1	14	once	TGTGCCACGGCCGGGACAGTGTCCTACAATGAGCAGTTCTTC	CATAGTVSYNEQFF
TRBV4-3	TRBJ2-2	NA	14	NA	TGCGCCAGCAGCCAAGTCAAGCACACCGGGGAGCTGTTTTTT	CASSQVKHTGELFF
TRBV6-2/TRBV6-3	TRBJ1-4	NA	15	once	TGTGCCAGCAGTTACGGCGCGGCAACTAATGAAAAACTGTTTTTT	CASSYGAATNEKLFF
TRBV5-4	TRBJ2-3	NA	12	NA	TGTGCCAGCAGCTATGGCGGAGATACGCAGTATTTT	CASSYGGDTQYF
TRBV6-6	TRBJ2-7	NA	16	NA	TGTGCCAGCAGACCTCTACGACAGTCTGGATCGGAAGAGCAGTACTTC	CASRPLRQSGSEEQYF
TRBV10-3	TRBJ1-5	NA	14	NA	TGTGCCATCAGTGAGGGAGGGGTTAATCAGCCCCAGCATTTT	CAISEGGVNQPQHF
TRBV7-8	TRBJ1-2	TRBD1	15	NA	TGTGCCAGCAGCTTAGATTCAGGGGGCTACTATGGCTACACCTTC	CASSLDSGGYYGYTF
TRBV19	TRBJ1-6	NA	12	NA	TGTGCCAGTAGTACCACCGGAGGACTCCTCCACTTT	CASSTTGGLLHF
TRBV7-9	TRBJ2-1	NA	17	NA	TGTGCCAGCAGCTTGCGGGTTGTGGCGGCGCACTACAATGAGCAGTTCTTC	CASSLRVVAAHYNEQFF
TRBV2	TRBJ2-2	TRBD1	15	NA	TGTGCCAGCACCCCCTGGACAGGGAACACCGGGGAGCTGTTTTTT	CASTPWTGNTGELFF
TRBV30	TRBJ2-3	TRBD2	14	NA	TGTGCCCTAGGCCTAGCGGGAGGGCAAGATACGCAGTATTTT	CALGLAGGQDTQYF
TRBV7-9	TRBJ2-1	TRBD2	16	NA	TGTGCCAGCAGCATTATCGGGACTAGCGGGTACAATGAGCAGTTCTTC	CASSIIGTSGYNEQFF
TRBV13	TRBJ1-2	NA	13	NA	TGTGCCAGCAGCTTAGTGGGGGGGCGAGGCTACACCTTC	CASSLVGGRGYTF
TRBV2	TRBJ2-1	NA	15	NA	TGTGCCAGCAGTGATTGGCTCCAGTCCTACAATGAGCAGTTCTTC	CASSDWLQSYNEQFF
TRBV21-1	TRBJ1-5	NA	15	NA	TGTGCCAGCAACGGAAGGGTAGGGAGAATTCAGCCCCAGCATTTT	CASNGRVGRIQPQHF
TRBV6-5	TRBJ1-4	NA	12	NA	TGTGCCAGCAGTTACATCGGTGAAAAACTGTTTTTT	CASSYIGEKLFF
TRBV2	TRBJ1-1	NA	13	NA	TGTGCCAGCACGTGGGCTCCGAACACTGAAGCTTTCTTT	CASTWAPNTEAFF
TRBV9	TRBJ1-3	NA	15	NA	TGTGCCAGCAGCTCGACAGCCTCCTCTGGAAACACCATATATTTT	CASSSTASSGNTIYF
TRBV30	TRBJ1-5	NA	14	NA	TGTGCCTGGAACACCAGGGGTGGTAATCAGCCCCAGCATTTT	CAWNTRGGNQPQHF
TRBV7-8	TRBJ2-3	TRBD1	14	NA	TGTGCCAGCAGCTTGACAGGGGTGTGGGATACGCAGTATTTT	CASSLTGVWDTQYF